The next 7 T cell receptor beta chains were all read from a single sample in a study of breast tumors, draining lymph nodes, adjacent tissues. Breast cancer patients provided tissue from their axillary draining lymph nodes. TCRdb re-called the multiplex PCR reads with MiXCR, one entry per CDR3 protein. The sample has some 250,000 distinct CDR3 sequences, less than 35% seen once. The material sequenced was axillary lymph node tissue. The receptors come from a female donor with breast cancer. Some clones in this sample may be carry-over from other donors' samples.

This chain connects TRBV10-3 to TRBJ1-5; 9 nucleotides agree with TRBD1. The CDR3 contains 15 residues. The germline V gene has CDR1 ENHRY and CDR2 SYGVKD. Trimming cost V 3 bases and J 7 bases; bases outside gene matches: 7. The CDR3 DNA reads as TGTGCCATCAGTGAAAGGGACAGGGTTCGCCAGCCCCAGCATTTT. Its protein is CAISERDRVRQPQHF.

In its sample, this clonotype was seen many times. The rearrangement uses TRBV6-6 and TRBJ2-5, with D hard to call. Germline CDR1 reads MNHNY; CDR2 reads SVGAGI (reference sequence). V lost 2 bases and J lost 4, with 8 bases in between. This CDR3 spans 13 amino acids. CDR3 DNA: TGTGCCAGCAGTTACGGCTGGGGAGAGACCCAGTACTTC. Encoded protein: CASSYGWGETQYF.

V gene TRBV13 combines with J gene TRBJ1-5; D unclear. With 5 bases removed from V and 0 bases from J, the gap between germline ends came to 11 bases. The germline gives CDR1 PRHDT, CDR2 FYEKMQ (reference sequence). This CDR3 comprises 15 residues. CDR3 DNA sequence: TGTGCCAGCAGCCGCCCGGGGAATAGCAATCAGCCCCAGCATTTT. It is translated as CASSRPGNSNQPQHF.

This clonotype appeared many times. The chain links TRBV7-6 to TRBJ2-3; D is perhaps TRBD2 (5 bases). The CDR3 covers 16 residues. V lost 3 bases, J lost 1 base, and 14 bases lay in between. Germline V lookup: CDR1 SGHVS, CDR2 FNYEAQ. CDR3 coding DNA: TGTGCCAGCAGCTTGCTCAGCTGGGGAGGCACAGATACGCAGTATTTT. Translation gives CASSLLSWGGTDTQYF. The full variable domain, completed using reference TRBV7-6 and TRBJ2-3, is GAGVSQSPRYKVTKRGQDVALRCDPISGHVSLYWYRQALGQGPEFLTYFNYEAQQDKSGLPNDRFSAERPEGSISTLTIQRTEQRDSAMYRCASSLLSWGGTDTQYFGPGTRLTVL.

The V call is TRBV10-3, the J call TRBJ1-3; D is unclear. The CDR3 is 14 residues long. V lost 4 bases and J 6 bases, leaving 13 bases between the germline ends. CDR1 ENHRY and CDR2 SYGVKD come from the germline V gene. Here the CDR3 DNA reads TGTGCCATCAGTGTGTCGTTGAGCGCAAACACCATATATTTT. It is translated as CAISVSLSANTIYF.

This clonotype was observed at least ten times. This chain links TRBV20-1 with TRBJ2-2; 10 bases map to TRBD2. Germline trimming cut 5 bases from V and 5 bases from J; bases unmatched to any gene: 11. The CDR3 is 16 residues long. Germline V gene lookup returns CDR1 DFQATT and CDR2 SNEGSKA (reference sequence). The CDR3 reads CSAPNLLAGQTGELFF. For the CDR3, the DNA is TGCAGTGCTCCAAATCTACTAGCGGGACAAACCGGGGAGCTGTTTTTT.

Many counts were recorded for this clonotype. The V call is TRBV7-3, the J call TRBJ2-1, with D possibly being TRBD1 (6 bases). The CDR3 loop spans 15 amino acids. The V gene's germline CDR1 is SGHTA and CDR2 FQGTGA. V lost 2 bases, J lost 3 bases, and 11 bases lay in between. The CDR3: CASSLLGAVYNEQFF. CDR3 nucleotide sequence: TGTGCCAGCAGCTTATTGGGGGCGGTCTACAATGAGCAGTTCTTC.